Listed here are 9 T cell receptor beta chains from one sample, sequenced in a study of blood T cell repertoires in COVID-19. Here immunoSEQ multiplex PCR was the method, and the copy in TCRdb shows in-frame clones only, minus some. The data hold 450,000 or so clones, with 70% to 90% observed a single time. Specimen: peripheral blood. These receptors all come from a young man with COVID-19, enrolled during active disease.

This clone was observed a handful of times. CDR3 nucleotide sequence: TGTGCCAGCAGGCCCGGGACAGGGGACTATGGCTACACCTTC. Its protein product is CASRPGTGDYGYTF. The chain joins TRBV2 to TRBJ1-2; 10 bases match TRBD1. The germline V gene has CDR1 SNHLY and CDR2 FYNNEI. The CDR3 covers 14 residues. The V and J ends lost 6 bases and 3 bases, in that order; junction bases with no gene match: 4.

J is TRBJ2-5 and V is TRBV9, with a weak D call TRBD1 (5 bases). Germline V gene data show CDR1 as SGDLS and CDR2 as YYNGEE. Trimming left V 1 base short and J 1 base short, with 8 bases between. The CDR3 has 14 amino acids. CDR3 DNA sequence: TGTGCCAGCAGCGTACCTCAGGGCCAAGAGACCCAGTACTTC. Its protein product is CASSVPQGQETQYF.

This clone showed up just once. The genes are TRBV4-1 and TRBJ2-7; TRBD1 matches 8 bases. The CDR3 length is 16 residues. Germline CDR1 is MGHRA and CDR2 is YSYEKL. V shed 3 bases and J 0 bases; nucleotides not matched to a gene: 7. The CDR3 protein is CASSQAGTGASYEQYF. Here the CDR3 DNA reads TGCGCCAGCAGCCAGGCCGGGACAGGAGCCTCCTACGAGCAGTACTTC.

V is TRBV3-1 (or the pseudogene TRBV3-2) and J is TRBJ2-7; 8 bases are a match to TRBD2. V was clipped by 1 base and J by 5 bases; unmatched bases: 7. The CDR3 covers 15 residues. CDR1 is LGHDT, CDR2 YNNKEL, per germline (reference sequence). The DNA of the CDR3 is TGTGCCAGCAGCCAAGGGACGGGAGGGCTGGACGAGCAGTACTTC. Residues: CASSQGTGGLDEQYF.

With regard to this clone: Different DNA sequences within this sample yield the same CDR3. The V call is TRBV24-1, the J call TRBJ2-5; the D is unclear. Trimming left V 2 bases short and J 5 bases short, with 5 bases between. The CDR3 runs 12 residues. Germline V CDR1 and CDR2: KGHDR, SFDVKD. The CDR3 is CATSDSRETQYF. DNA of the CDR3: TGTGCCACCAGTGATTCACGGGAGACCCAGTACTTC.

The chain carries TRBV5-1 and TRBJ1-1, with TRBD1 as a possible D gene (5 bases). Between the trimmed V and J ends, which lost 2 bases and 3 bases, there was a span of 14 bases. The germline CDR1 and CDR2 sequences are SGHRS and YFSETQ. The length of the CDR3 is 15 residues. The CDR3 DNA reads TGCGCCAGCAGCTTCTCGGGACTTGGGGACACTGAAGCTTTCTTT. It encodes CASSFSGLGDTEAFF.

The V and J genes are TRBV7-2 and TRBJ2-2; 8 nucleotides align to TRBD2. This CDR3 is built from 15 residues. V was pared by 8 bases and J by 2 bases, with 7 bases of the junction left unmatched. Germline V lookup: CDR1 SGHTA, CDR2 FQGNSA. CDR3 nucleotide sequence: TGTGCCAGCTCCATCTTAGCGGGAAACACCGGGGAGCTGTTTTTT. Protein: CASSILAGNTGELFF. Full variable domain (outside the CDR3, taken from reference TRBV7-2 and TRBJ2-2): GAGVSQSPSNKVTEKGKDVELRCDPISGHTALYWYRQSLGQGLEFLIYFQGNSAPDKSGLPSDRFSAERTGGSVSTLTIQRTQQEDSAVYLCASSILAGNTGELFFGEGSRLTVL.

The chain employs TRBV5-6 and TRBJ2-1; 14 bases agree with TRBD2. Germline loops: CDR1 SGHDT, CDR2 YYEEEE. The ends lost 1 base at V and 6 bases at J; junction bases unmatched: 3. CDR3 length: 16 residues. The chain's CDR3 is CASSLLGLAGGNEQFF. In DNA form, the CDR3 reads TGTGCCAGCAGCTTGTTAGGACTAGCGGGGGGCAATGAGCAGTTCTTC.

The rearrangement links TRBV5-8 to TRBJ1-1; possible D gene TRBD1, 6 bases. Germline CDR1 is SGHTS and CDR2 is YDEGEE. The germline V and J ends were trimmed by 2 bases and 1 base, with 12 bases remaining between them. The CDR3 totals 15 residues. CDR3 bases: TGTGCCAGCAGCTTTCCCTGGACAGAGAACACTGAAGCTTTCTTT. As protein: CASSFPWTENTEAFF. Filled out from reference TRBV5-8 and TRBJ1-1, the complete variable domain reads EAGVTQSPTHLIKTRGQQATLRCSPISGHTSVYWYQQALGLGLQFLLWYDEGEERNRGNFPPRFSGRQFPNYSSELNVNALELEDSALYLCASSFPWTENTEAFFGQGTRLTVV.